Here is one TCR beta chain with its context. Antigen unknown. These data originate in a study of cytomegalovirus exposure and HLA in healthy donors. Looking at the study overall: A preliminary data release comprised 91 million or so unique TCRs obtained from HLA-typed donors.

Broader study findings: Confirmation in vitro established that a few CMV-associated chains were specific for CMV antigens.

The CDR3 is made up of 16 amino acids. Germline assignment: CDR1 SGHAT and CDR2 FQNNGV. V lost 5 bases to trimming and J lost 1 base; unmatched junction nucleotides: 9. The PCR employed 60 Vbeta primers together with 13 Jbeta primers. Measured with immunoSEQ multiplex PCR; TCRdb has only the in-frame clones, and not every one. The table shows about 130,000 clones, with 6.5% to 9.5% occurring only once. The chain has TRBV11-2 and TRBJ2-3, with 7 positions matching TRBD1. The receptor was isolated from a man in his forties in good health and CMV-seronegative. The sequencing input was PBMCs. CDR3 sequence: CASSPRDSLRTDTQYF. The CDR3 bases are TGTGCCAGCAGCCCTCGGGACAGCCTACGCACAGATACGCAGTATTTT.